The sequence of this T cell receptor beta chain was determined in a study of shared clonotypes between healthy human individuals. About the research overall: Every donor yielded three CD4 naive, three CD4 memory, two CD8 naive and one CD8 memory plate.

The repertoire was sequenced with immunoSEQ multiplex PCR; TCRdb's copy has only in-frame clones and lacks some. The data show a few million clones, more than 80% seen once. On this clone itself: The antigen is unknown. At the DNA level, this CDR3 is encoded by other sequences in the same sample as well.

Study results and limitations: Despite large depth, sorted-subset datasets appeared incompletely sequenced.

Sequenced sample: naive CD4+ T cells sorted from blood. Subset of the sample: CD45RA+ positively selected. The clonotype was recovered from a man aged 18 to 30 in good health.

CDR3 DNA sequence: TGTGCCTGGAGTGTGACGGAGACCCAGTACTTC. It translates to CAWSVTETQYF. The V and J genes are TRBV30 and TRBJ2-5, with no clear D. With 0 bases removed from V and 5 bases from J, the gap between germline ends came to 4 bases. The germline gives CDR1 GTSNPN, CDR2 SVGIG (reference sequence). The CDR3 extends over 11 amino acids.